The source of this T cell receptor beta chain is a study of response to subunit inactivated influenza vaccine. General observations from the study: Authors suggested few new T cells are recruited by each seasonal influenza vaccination.

Germline V gene lookup returns CDR1 MNHNY and CDR2 SVGAGI (reference sequence). The CDR3 has 13 residues. Trimming removed 5 bases from V and 4 bases from J; junction bases left unmatched: 2. TCRdb re-called the RT-PCR reads through MiXCR, storing one row per CDR3 protein. The sample contains roughly 570,000 distinct CDR3 sequences, 10% to 15% of which appear only once. At least ten counts were recorded for this clonotype. Its target is not known. This chain connects TRBV6-6 to TRBJ2-7; 10 bases align to TRBD2. This TCR was recovered from a man in his fifties or sixties who received an inactivated influenza vaccine. This sample comprised PBMCs from blood, obtained roughly 46 days after vaccination. The chain's CDR3 is CASSSGRAYEQYF. The CDR3 coding sequence is TGTGCCAGCAGTAGCGGGAGGGCTTACGAGCAGTACTTC.